Shown below are 10 T cell receptor beta chains from a single sample sequenced in a study of T cell responses to AZD1222 COVID-19 vaccine. Generated by immunoSEQ multiplex PCR, the TCRdb table keeps only in-frame clones and is missing some. Among 95,000 to 150,000 clones listed, about nine tenths were seen once. This specimen consisted of peripheral blood, obtained on day 0 of MenACWY control vaccination. Receptors were obtained from an adult in good health.

The chain recombines TRBV6-5 with TRBJ1-1; 7 bases are shared with TRBD1. This CDR3 has 14 residues. Germline V lookup: CDR1 MNHEY, CDR2 SVGAGI. J lost 1 base, V lost 9 bases, and 8 bases had no gene match. The DNA for the CDR3 is TGTGCCAGTTCGATGACAGGGACGAACACTGAAGCTTTCTTT. Translation gives CASSMTGTNTEAFF.

The gene calls are TRBV27 and TRBJ1-2, with 8 bases aligning to TRBD1. Germline trimming cut 10 bases from V and 5 bases from J; bases unmatched to any gene: 3. CDR3 length: 11 residues. Germline loops: CDR1 MNHEY, CDR2 SMNVEV (reference sequence). For the CDR3, the DNA is TGTGCCACCTGGACAGGGTATGGCTACACCTTC. This gives the protein CATWTGYGYTF.

The chain carries TRBV11-2 and TRBJ2-1; TRBD2 aligns across 9 bases. The CDR3 contains 17 residues. Germline lookup yields CDR1 SGHAT and CDR2 FQNNGV. Germline trimming cut 2 bases from V and 2 bases from J; bases unmatched to any gene: 7. As DNA, the CDR3 is TGTGCCAGCAGCTTACGCTCTAGCGGGACTACCTACAATGAGCAGTTCTTC. Its protein is CASSLRSSGTTYNEQFF.

The chain combines TRBV6-1 with TRBJ2-3; 11 bases fit TRBD2. The CDR3 contains 17 residues. The junction had 7 bases not matched to a gene; V was cut back by 3 bases and J by 2 bases. Germline assignment: CDR1 MNHNS and CDR2 SASEGT. As DNA, the CDR3 is TGTGCCAGCAGTGACATGACTAGCGGGGTGAACACAGATACGCAGTATTTT. Translated, it gives CASSDMTSGVNTDTQYF.

V is TRBV5-1 and J is TRBJ2-7, with D tentatively TRBD1 (7 bases). Germline CDR1 is SGHRS and CDR2 is YFSETQ. V lost 4 bases and J lost 7, with 21 bases in between. The length of the CDR3 is 15 residues. The CDR3 here is CASSLEGREDREQYV. In DNA form, the CDR3 reads TGCGCCAGCAGCCTGGAGGGTAGGGAGGACAGGGAGCAGTACGTC.

This chain joins TRBV2 and TRBJ2-3; 12 bases map to TRBD2. V gave up 6 bases and J gave up 3 bases; unmatched junction bases: 4. From germline, CDR1 is SNHLY and CDR2 FYNNEI. The CDR3 covers 15 residues. CDR3 in DNA: TGTGCCAGCAGCCGACTAGCGGGAGTAACAGATACGCAGTATTTT. It yields the protein CASSRLAGVTDTQYF.

The chain couples TRBV15 to TRBJ1-5; perhaps TRBD1 as D (5 bases). The germline V and J ends were trimmed by 0 bases and 4 bases, with 19 bases remaining between them. Germline assignment: CDR1 LNHNV and CDR2 YYDKDF (reference sequence). The length of the CDR3 is 18 residues. CDR3 residues: CATSRELRGTPMNQPQHF. In nucleotides, the CDR3 is TGTGCCACCAGCAGAGAATTAAGAGGGACGCCTATGAATCAGCCCCAGCATTTT.

The genes are TRBV11-3 and TRBJ2-2, with 13 nucleotides matching TRBD2. The V and J ends lost 5 bases and 1 base, in that order; junction bases with no gene match: 4. The CDR3 is 17 residues long. The germline CDR1 and CDR2 sequences are SGHNT and YENEEA. The CDR3 DNA sequence: TGTGCCAGCAGCAGACTAGCGGGGGGACTGAACACCGGGGAGCTGTTTTTT. This encodes CASSRLAGGLNTGELFF. The variable domain in full, with the rest retrieved from reference TRBV11-3 and TRBJ2-2, is EAGVVQSPRYKIIEKKQPVAFWCNPISGHNTLYWYLQNLGQGPELLIRYENEEAVDDSQLPKDRFSAERLKGVDSTLKIQPAELGDSAVYLCASSRLAGGLNTGELFFGEGSRLTVL.

V usage is TRBV28 and J usage is TRBJ2-7, with D possibly being TRBD1 (5 bases). The CDR3 is 15 residues long. Germline V CDR1 and CDR2: MDHEN, SYDVKM. The V end was cut by 6 bases, the J end by 3 bases, with 18 bases between. The CDR3 nucleotides read TGTGCCAGCAGATCAGAGACTGGACACCACTACGAGCAGTACTTC. This translates into CASRSETGHHYEQYF.

This sequence joins TRBV6-5 and TRBJ1-1, with 10 nucleotides matching TRBD1. Germline trimming cut 4 bases from V and 4 bases from J; bases unmatched to any gene: 3. Germline V gives CDR1 MNHEY, CDR2 SVGAGI. This CDR3 contains 14 residues. CDR3 DNA: TGTGCCAGCAGTTCCCGGGACAGGGGCACTGAAGCTTTCTTT. Residues: CASSSRDRGTEAFF.